This T cell receptor beta chain derives from a study of blood T cells in healthy people across ages. Whole-study results and caveats: Changes in expanded clonotypes were possibly confounded, as the CMV status of donors was unknown.

PCR was performed a second time for roughly 7 to 12 cycles using a sample-barcoded 5' primer and a J-beta primer mix. Individual samples furnished no less than 3 million CDR3-containing paired-end reads apiece. TCRdb re-called the 5' RACE reads with MiXCR, one entry per CDR3 protein. The sample has around 1.5 million distinct CDR3 sequences; 42% are singletons. To note about this clonotype: Antigen: not known.

The V end was cut by 7 bases, the J end by 2 bases, with 15 bases between. Looked up from germline, CDR1 is DFQATT and CDR2 is SNEGSKA (reference sequence). This CDR3 is built from 13 residues. The sequence came from a woman aged 18-35 years in good health. The V gene is TRBV20-1, the J gene TRBJ2-7; D ambiguous. Material for sequencing was blood. CDR3 residues: CSVGGGGPYEQYF. CDR3 DNA sequence: TGCAGTGTAGGCGGCGGCGGCCCCTACGAGCAGTACTTC.